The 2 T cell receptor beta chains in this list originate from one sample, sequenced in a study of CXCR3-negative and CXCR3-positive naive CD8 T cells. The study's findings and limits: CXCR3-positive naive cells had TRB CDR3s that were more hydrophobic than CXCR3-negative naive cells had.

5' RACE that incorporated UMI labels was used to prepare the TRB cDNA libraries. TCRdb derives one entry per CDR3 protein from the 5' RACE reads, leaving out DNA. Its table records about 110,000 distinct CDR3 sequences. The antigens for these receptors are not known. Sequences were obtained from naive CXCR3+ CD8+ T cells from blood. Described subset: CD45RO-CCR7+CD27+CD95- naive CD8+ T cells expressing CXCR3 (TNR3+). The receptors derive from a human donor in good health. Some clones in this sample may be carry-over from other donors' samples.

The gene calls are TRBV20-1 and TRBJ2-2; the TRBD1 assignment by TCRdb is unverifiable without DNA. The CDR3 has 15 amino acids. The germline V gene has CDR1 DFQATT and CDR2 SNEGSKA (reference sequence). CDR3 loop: CSAPVAGQNTGELFF.

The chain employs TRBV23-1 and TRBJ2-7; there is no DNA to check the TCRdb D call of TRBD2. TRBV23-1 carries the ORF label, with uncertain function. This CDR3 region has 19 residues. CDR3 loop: CASSQARGSSSGRGYEQYF.